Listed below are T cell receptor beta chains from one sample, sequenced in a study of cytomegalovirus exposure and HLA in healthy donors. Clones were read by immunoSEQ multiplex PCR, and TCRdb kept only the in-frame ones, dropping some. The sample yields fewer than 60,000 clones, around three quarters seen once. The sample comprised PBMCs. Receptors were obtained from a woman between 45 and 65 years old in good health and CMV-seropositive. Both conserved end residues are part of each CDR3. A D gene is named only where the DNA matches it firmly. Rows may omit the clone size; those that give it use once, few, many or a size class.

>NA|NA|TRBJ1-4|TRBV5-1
TGCGCCAGCAGCTCCGATGGGAGTTGGGAGGCGAAACTGTTTTTT
CASSSDGSWEAKLFF
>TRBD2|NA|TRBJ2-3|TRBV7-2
TGTGCCAGCAGCCCTACCCCGGGACTAGCGGCTTTAAGGCAGTATTTT
CASSPTPGLAALRQYF
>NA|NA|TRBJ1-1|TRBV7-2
TGTGCCAGCAGCTTAGGAGGTACGCGGACTGAAGCTTTCTTT
CASSLGGTRTEAFF
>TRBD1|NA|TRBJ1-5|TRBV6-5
TGTGCCAGCAGTCCGGACAGGGGCGGGAATCAGCCCCAGCATTTT
CASSPDRGGNQPQHF
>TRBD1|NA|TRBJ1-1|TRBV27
TGTGCCAGCAGTACCTCGGGACAGGGCAACACTGAAGCTTTCTTT
CASSTSGQGNTEAFF
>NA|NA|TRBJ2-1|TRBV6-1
TGTGCCAGCAGACGCACGGGATCCTACAATGAGCAGTTCTTC
CASRRTGSYNEQFF
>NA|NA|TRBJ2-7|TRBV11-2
TGTGCCAGCAGCTTAGGACAAATCGGTTACGAGCAGTACTTC
CASSLGQIGYEQYF
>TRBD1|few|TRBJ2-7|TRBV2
TGTGCCAGCAATACAGGGGAGACCTACGAGCAGTACTTC
CASNTGETYEQYF
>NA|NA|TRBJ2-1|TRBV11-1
TGTGCCAGCAGAATCCGGGACATGGCCTACAATGAGCAGTTCTTC
CASRIRDMAYNEQFF
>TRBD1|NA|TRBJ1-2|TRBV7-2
TGTGCCAGCAGTCTGGCCCCGACAGGGCGCCTGGGCTACACCTTC
CASSLAPTGRLGYTF
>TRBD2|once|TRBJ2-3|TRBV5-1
TGCGCCAGCAGCTACTGGACTAGCGGGGGCCTAGGTACGCAGTATTTT
CASSYWTSGGLGTQYF
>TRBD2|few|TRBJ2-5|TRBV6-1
TGTGCCAGCACCCGAGCGGGGGGGCGGGAGACCCAGTACTTC
CASTRAGGRETQYF